A selection of T cell receptor beta chains follows, all from one sample in a study of T cell changes during pregnancy in multiple sclerosis. Repertoires were generated with immunoSEQ multiplex PCR, while TCRdb's copy carries only in-frame clones and drops some. This sample carries approximately 50,000 clones, approximately 90% of them seen once, and the ten largest clones take about a tenth. Material: CD8+ T cells from peripheral blood mononuclear cells, obtained after pregnancy. Every receptor here comes from a female donor with multiple sclerosis, enrolled in a pregnancy study. Each CDR3 is given with its conserved first and last residue. D genes are given only for firm matches. Clone size appears in some rows only: once, few, many, or a class for an expanded clone.

CDR3 DNA | CDR3 protein | J gene | clone size | V gene | D gene
TGTGCCACCAGCAGAGAGTTCGGTGGGGCGCATATGAATGAGCAGTTCTTC | CATSREFGGAHMNEQFF | TRBJ2-1 | NA | TRBV15 | NA
TGCGCCAGCAGCCAAGTGGGAGGGCAGGCAGATACGCAGTATTTT | CASSQVGGQADTQYF | TRBJ2-3 | NA | TRBV4-1 | TRBD2
TGTGCCAGCAGTCGCCCGGGACAGGGATACGAGCAGTACTTC | CASSRPGQGYEQYF | TRBJ2-7 | once | TRBV7-9 | TRBD1
TGTGCCAGCAGCTTTGGGACTGACTCCTACGAGCAGTACTTC | CASSFGTDSYEQYF | TRBJ2-7 | NA | TRBV13 | NA
TGCGCCAGCAGTGAAGGTGCTAATGGGCCTTACGAGCAGTACTTC | CASSEGANGPYEQYF | TRBJ2-7 | NA | TRBV10-2 | NA
TGTGCCAGCAGCCATCAGGGGGATGAGCAGTTCTTC | CASSHQGDEQFF | TRBJ2-1 | NA | TRBV5-6 | TRBD1
TGTGCCAGCAGCCTTAAACAGGGATGGGAAAAACTGTTTTTT | CASSLKQGWEKLFF | TRBJ1-4 | NA | TRBV6-5 | NA
TGTGCCAGCAGCTTGAAGCTCGGGACACTCTCCTACGAGCAGTACTTC | CASSLKLGTLSYEQYF | TRBJ2-7 | NA | TRBV5-6 | NA
TGTGCCAGTAGTCTATCGACAGGGATGAACATTCAGTACTTC | CASSLSTGMNIQYF | TRBJ2-4 | NA | TRBV19 | TRBD1
TGTGCCAGCAGTGAATTGAGACAGGGCGTGTTTGAGCAGTTCTTC | CASSELRQGVFEQFF | TRBJ2-1 | NA | TRBV6-1 | TRBD1
TGTGCCAGCAGAAATGTGAGGGGGTCTAGCTCCTACAATGAGCAGTTCTTC | CASRNVRGSSSYNEQFF | TRBJ2-1 | NA | TRBV13 | NA
TGTGCCAGCAGTTACTCTCACTCGGGGGAGAATGAAGCTTTCTTT | CASSYSHSGENEAFF | TRBJ1-1 | NA | TRBV6-6 | NA
TGCAGCGTGGCAACTCCCGGGAGCTACTACGAGCAGTACTTC | CSVATPGSYYEQYF | TRBJ2-7 | NA | TRBV29-1 | NA
TGTGCCAGCAGCCGAGGGACAGGCTACTACGAGCAGTACTTC | CASSRGTGYYEQYF | TRBJ2-7 | once | TRBV5-6 | TRBD1
TGTGCCAGCAGTTATTCAGGGCTAGGGGCTTTCTTT | CASSYSGLGAFF | TRBJ1-1 | NA | TRBV6-5 | NA
TGTGCCAGTAGTATAGAACAGGGTGAAGCTTTCTTT | CASSIEQGEAFF | TRBJ1-1 | NA | TRBV19 | NA
TGTGCCAGCAGCCCGCTAGGGGGTAATCAGCCCCAGCATTTT | CASSPLGGNQPQHF | TRBJ1-5 | few | TRBV7-8 | NA